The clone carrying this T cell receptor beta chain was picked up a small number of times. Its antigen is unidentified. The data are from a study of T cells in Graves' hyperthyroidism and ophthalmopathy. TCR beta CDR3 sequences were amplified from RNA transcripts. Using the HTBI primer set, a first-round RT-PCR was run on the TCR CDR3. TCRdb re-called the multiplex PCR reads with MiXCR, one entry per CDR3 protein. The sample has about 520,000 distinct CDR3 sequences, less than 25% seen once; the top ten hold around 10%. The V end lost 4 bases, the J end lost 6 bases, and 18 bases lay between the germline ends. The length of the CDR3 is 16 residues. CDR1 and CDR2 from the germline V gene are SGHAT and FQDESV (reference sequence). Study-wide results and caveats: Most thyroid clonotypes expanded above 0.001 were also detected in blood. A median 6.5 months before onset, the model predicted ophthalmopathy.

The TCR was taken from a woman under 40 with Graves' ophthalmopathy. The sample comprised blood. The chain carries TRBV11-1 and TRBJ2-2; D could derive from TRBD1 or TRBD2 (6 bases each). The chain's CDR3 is CASSSVFWGAPGELFF. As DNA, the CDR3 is TGTGCCAGCAGCTCCGTTTTCTGGGGGGCTCCCGGGGAGCTGTTTTTT.